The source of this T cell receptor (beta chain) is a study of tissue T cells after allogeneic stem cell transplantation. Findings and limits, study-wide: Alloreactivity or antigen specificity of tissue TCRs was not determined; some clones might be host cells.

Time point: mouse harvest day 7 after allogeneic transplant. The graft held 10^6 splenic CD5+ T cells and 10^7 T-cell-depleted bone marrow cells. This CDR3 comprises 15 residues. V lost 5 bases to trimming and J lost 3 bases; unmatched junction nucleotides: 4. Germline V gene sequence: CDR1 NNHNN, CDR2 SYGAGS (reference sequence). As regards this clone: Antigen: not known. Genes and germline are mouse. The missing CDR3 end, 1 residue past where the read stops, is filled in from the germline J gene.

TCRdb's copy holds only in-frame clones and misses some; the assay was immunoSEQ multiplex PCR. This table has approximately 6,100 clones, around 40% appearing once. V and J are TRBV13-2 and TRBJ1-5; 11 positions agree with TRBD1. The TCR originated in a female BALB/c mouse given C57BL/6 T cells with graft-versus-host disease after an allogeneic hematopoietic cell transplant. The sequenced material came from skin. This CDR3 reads CASGAGTGGNQAPLF. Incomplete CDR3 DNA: TGTGCCAGCGGCGCCGGGACAGGGGGCAACCAGGCTCCGCTT.